The T cell receptor (beta chain) under discussion was sequenced for a study of shared clonotypes between healthy human individuals. Sequencing was performed with immunoSEQ multiplex PCR; in TCRdb, only in-frame clones are kept and a portion is missing. Of about half a million clones in the sample, about 76% are singletons; the top ten hold roughly 13%. With V trimmed by 4 bases and J by 7 bases, 6 bases remained unmatched. This CDR3 region has 14 residues. CDR1 is SGDLS and CDR2 is YYNGEE in the germline V gene. The J gene is TRBJ2-1, the V gene TRBV9, with 9 bases matching TRBD1. The source is a woman aged 40 to 49 in good health. Some clones in this sample may be carry-over from other donors' samples. The sample was PBMCs. As DNA, the CDR3 is TGTGCCAGCAGCACGGGACAGGGACCAAATGAGCAGTTCTTC. Protein sequence: CASSTGQGPNEQFF.